The clone carrying this T cell receptor (beta chain) appeared many times. Its matching antigen is unknown. This sample is drawn from a study of regulatory T cells in long-lasting Graves disease. Study details: Over 5 years on antithyroid drugs plus positive TSH receptor antibodies marked Graves' disease as persistent.

HTBI primers from iRepertoire and Arm-PCR of CDR3 regions yielded the TCR beta libraries. Using its own MiXCR run on the multiplex PCR reads, TCRdb lists one record per CDR3 protein. The repertoire has some 300,000 distinct CDR3 sequences, roughly a fifth of them found once; the top ten carry 45% to 70%. Study findings and constraints: Thyroid tissue went unexamined; only peripheral blood was analyzed. Favoring TRBV28, TRBJ1-2 and TRBJ2-5 was a feature seen in persistent disease.

Noted time point: persistent/refractory GD, antithyroid drugs over 5 years with positive TRAb. TCR sequences were obtained from RNA taken from PBMCs. V lost 6 bases and J lost 0, with 12 bases in between. Germline assignment: CDR1 MDHEN and CDR2 SYDVKM. The CDR3 is 15 residues long. The chain couples TRBV28 to TRBJ1-5; D is uncertain. This sequence was found in a female donor with Graves disease. The source material was peripheral blood mononuclear cells (PBMCs), sampled when the disease was refractory, from a patient treated with antithyroid drugs. CDR3 in amino acids: CASSPPGYSNQPQHF. In DNA form, the CDR3 reads TGTGCCAGCAGCCCCCCAGGATATAGCAATCAGCCCCAGCATTTT.